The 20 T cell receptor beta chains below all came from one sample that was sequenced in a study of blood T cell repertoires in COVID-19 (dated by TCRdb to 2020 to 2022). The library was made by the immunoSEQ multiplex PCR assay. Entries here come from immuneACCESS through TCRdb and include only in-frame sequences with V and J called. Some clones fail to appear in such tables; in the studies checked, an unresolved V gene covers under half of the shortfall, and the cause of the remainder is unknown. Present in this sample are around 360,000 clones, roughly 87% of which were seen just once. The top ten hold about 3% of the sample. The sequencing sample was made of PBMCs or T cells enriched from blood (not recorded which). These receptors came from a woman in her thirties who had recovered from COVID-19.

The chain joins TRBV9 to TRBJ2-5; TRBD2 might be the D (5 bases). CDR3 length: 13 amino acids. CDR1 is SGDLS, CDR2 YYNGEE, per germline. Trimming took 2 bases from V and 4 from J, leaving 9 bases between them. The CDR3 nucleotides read TGTGCCAGCAGCGTCTCGGGGTCAGAGACCCAGTACTTC. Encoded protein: CASSVSGSETQYF.

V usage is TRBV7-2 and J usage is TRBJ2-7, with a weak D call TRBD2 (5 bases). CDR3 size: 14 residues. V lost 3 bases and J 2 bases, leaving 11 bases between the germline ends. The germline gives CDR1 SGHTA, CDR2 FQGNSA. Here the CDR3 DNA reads TGTGCCAGCAGCTTTGCGGGTTTTACCTACGAGCAGTACTTC. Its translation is CASSFAGFTYEQYF.

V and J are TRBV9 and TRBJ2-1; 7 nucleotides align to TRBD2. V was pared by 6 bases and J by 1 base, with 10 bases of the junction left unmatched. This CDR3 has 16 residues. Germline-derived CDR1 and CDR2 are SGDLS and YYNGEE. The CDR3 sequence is CASNLGSGVSYNEQFF. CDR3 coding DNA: TGTGCCAGCAACCTGGGGAGCGGGGTTTCCTACAATGAGCAGTTCTTC.

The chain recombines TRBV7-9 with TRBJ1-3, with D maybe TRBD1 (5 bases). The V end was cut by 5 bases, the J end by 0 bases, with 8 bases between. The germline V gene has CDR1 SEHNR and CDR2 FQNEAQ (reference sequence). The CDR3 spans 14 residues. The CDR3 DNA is TGTGCCAGCAGCGAGGACATCTCTGGAAACACCATATATTTT. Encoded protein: CASSEDISGNTIYF.

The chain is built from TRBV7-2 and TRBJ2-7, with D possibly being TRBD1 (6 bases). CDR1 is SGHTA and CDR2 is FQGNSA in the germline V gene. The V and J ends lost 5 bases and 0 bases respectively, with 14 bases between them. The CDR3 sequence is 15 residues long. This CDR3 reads CASSPGGTISYEQYF. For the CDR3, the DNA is TGTGCCAGCAGCCCTGGGGGCACTATCTCCTACGAGCAGTACTTC.

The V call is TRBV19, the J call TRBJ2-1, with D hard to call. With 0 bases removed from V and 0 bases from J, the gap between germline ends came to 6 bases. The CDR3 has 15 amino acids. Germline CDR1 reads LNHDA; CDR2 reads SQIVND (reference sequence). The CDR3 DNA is TGTGCCAGTAGTATAGATCTCTACTCCTACAATGAGCAGTTCTTC. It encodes CASSIDLYSYNEQFF.

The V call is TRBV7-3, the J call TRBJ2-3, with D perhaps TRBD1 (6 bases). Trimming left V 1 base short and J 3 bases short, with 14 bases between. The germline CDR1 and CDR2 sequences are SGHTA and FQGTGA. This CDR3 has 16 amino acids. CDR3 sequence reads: CASSLSSGARTDTQYF. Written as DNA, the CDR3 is TGTGCCAGCAGCTTAAGTTCAGGGGCACGGACAGATACGCAGTATTTT.

The CDR3: CASTTTGDNQPQHF. CDR3 in DNA: TGTGCCAGCACTACGACAGGGGATAATCAGCCCCAGCATTTT. This sequence joins TRBV2 and TRBJ1-5; 8 nucleotides line up with TRBD1. Looked up from germline, CDR1 is SNHLY and CDR2 is FYNNEI. The CDR3 length is 14 residues. With V trimmed by 7 bases and J by 4 bases, 6 bases remained unmatched.

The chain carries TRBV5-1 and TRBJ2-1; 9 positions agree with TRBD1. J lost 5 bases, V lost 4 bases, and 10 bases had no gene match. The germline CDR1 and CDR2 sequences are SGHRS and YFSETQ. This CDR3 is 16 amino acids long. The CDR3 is CASSRTGVGSNNEQFF. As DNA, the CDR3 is TGCGCCAGCAGCCGGACAGGGGTAGGGAGCAACAATGAGCAGTTCTTC.

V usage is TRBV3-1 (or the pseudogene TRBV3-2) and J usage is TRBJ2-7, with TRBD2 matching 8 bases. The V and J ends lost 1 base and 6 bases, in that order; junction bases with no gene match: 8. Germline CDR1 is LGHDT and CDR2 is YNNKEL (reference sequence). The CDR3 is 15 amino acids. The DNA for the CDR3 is TGTGCCAGCAGCCAAGTAAGCGGGAGAATGGGCGAGCAGTACTTC. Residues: CASSQVSGRMGEQYF.

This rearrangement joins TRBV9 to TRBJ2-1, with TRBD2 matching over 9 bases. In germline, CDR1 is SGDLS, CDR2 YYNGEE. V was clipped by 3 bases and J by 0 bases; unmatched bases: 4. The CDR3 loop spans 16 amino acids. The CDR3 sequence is CASSDSGRSSYNEQFF. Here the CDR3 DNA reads TGTGCCAGCAGCGATAGCGGGAGAAGCTCCTACAATGAGCAGTTCTTC.

The CDR3 DNA sequence: TGTGCCAGCAGCGTCGGGACAGAACGAGAGCAGTACTTC. Translating it yields CASSVGTEREQYF. The chain links TRBV7-2 to TRBJ2-7; 7 nucleotides line up with TRBD1. CDR1 and CDR2 from the germline V gene are SGHTA and FQGNSA. After removal of 5 bases from V and 7 bases from J, the junction contained 8 bases not matched to a gene. The CDR3 runs 13 residues.

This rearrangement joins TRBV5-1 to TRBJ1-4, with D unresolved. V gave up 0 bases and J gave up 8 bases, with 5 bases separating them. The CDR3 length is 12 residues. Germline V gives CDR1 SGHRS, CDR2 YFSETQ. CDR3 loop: CASSLDMEKLFF. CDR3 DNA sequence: TGCGCCAGCAGCTTGGATATGGAAAAACTGTTTTTT.

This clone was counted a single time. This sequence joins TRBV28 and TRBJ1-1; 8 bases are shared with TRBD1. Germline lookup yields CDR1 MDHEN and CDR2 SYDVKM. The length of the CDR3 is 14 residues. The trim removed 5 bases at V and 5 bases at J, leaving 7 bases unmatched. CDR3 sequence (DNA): TGTGCCAGCAGTATCCAGACAGGGGTGACTGAAGCTTTCTTT. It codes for CASSIQTGVTEAFF.

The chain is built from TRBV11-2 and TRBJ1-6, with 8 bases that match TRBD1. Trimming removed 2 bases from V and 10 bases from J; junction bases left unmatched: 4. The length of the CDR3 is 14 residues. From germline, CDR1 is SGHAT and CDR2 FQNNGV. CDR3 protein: CASSLTGGESPLHF. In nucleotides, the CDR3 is TGTGCCAGCAGCTTAACAGGGGGAGAATCACCCCTCCACTTT.

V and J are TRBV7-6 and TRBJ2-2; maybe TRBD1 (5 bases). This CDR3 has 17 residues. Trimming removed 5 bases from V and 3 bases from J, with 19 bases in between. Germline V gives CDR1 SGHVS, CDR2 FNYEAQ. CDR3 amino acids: CASSPGGTGEYTGELFF. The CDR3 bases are TGTGCCAGCAGCCCAGGTGGTACAGGCGAGTACACCGGGGAGCTGTTTTTT.

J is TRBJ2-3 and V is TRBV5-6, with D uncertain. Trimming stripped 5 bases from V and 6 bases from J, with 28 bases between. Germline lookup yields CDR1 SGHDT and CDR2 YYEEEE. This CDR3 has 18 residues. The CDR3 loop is CASRSRQFLLDLPDTQYF. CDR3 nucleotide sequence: TGTGCCAGCAGGAGCAGACAATTTTTACTCGACCTCCCCGATACGCAGTATTTT. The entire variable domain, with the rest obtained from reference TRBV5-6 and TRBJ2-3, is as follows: DAGVTQSPTHLIKTRGQQVTLRCSPKSGHDTVSWYQQALGQGPQFIFQYYEEEERQRGNFPDRFSGHQFPNYSSELNVNALLLGDSALYLCASRSRQFLLDLPDTQYFGPGTRLTVL.

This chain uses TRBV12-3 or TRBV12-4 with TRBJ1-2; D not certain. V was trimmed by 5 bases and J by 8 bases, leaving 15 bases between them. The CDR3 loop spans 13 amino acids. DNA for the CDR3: TGTGCCAGCAGTAAAGTGGTTGAGGGCGGCTACACCTTC. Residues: CASSKVVEGGYTF.

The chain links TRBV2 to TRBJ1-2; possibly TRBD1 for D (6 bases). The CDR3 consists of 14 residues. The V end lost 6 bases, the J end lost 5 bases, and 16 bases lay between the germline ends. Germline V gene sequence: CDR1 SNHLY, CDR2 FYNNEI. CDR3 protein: CASRETGIWYGYTF. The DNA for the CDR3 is TGTGCCAGCAGAGAGACAGGCATTTGGTATGGCTACACCTTC.

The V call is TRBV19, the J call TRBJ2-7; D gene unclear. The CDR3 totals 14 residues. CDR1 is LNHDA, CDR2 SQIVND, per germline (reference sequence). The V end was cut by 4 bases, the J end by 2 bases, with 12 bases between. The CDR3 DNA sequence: TGTGCCAGTAGTAGCCCTTCGAGCCCCTACGAGCAGTACTTC. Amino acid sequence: CASSSPSSPYEQYF.